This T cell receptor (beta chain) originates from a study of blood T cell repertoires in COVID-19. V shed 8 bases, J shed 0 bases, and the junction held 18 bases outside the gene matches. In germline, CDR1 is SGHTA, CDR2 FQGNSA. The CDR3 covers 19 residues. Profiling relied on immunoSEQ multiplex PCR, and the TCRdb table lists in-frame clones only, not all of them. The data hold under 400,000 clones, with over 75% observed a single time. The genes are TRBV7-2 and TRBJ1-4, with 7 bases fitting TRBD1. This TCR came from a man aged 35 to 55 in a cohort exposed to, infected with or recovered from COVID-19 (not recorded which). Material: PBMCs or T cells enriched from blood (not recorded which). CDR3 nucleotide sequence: TGTGCCAGCGGTACCTACAGGGGCCTCGGATATGCAACTAATGAAAAACTGTTTTTT. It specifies CASGTYRGLGYATNEKLFF.